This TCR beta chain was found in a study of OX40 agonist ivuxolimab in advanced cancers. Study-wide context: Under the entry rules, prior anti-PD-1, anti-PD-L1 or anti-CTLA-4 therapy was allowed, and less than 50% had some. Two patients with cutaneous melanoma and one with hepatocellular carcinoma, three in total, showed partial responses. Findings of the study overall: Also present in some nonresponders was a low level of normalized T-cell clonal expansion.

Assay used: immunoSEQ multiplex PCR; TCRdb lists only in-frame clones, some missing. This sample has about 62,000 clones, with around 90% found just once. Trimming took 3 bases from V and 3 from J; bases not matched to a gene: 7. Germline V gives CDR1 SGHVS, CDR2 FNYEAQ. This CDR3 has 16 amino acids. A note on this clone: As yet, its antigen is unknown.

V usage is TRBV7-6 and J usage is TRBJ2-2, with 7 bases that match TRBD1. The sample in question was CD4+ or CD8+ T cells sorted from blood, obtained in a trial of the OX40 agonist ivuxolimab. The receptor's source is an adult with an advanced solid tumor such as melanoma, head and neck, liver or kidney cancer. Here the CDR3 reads CASSLVEGADTGELFF. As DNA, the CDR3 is TGTGCCAGCAGCTTGGTTGAGGGGGCGGACACCGGGGAGCTGTTTTTT. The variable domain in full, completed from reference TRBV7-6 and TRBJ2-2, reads GAGVSQSPRYKVTKRGQDVALRCDPISGHVSLYWYRQALGQGPEFLTYFNYEAQQDKSGLPNDRFSAERPEGSISTLTIQRTEQRDSAMYRCASSLVEGADTGELFFGEGSRLTVL.